Below are 9 T cell receptor beta chains sequenced from a single sample in a study of monozygotic twins with inflammatory bowel disease. TCRdb reanalyzed the 5' RACE reads, giving one entry per CDR3 protein sequence and no DNA. The sample includes more than 300,000 distinct CDR3 sequences. The sequenced sample consisted of blood. The receptors shown here come from a human donor with ulcerative colitis or Crohn's disease, or a healthy co-twin of an affected twin (not recorded which).

V and J are TRBV18 and TRBJ2-7; TCRdb lists TRBD2, though no DNA is available to test this call. Germline V CDR1 and CDR2: KGHSH, LQKENI. CDR3 length equals 15 residues. This CDR3 reads CASSPPLAGSYEQYF.

V usage is TRBV9 and J usage is TRBJ2-2; the D call from TCRdb, TRBD2, cannot be confirmed without DNA. The germline gives CDR1 SGDLS, CDR2 YYNGEE. The CDR3 spans 14 residues. The CDR3 protein is CASSGPSITGELFF.

V usage is TRBV11-2 and J usage is TRBJ2-3; the D gene TCRdb calls, TRBD2, cannot be checked with no DNA. There are 15 residues in the CDR3. The V gene's germline CDR1 is SGHAT and CDR2 FQNNGV. CDR3 loop: CASSFTKSSGGESDF.

The rearrangement links TRBV5-6 to TRBJ1-3. CDR1 is SGHDT and CDR2 is YYEEEE in the germline V gene. This CDR3 has 13 amino acids. The CDR3 spells CASSLVGVYTIYF.

The V call is TRBV5-1, the J call TRBJ2-3. Germline CDR1 and CDR2: SGHRS and YFSETQ. There are 15 residues in the CDR3. CDR3 region: CASIVGNLSTDTQYF.

The chain has TRBV5-1 and TRBJ2-1; there is no DNA to check the TCRdb D call of TRBD1. The CDR3 is made up of 13 amino acids. Germline V gives CDR1 SGHRS, CDR2 YFSETQ. Here the CDR3 reads CASSPANWNEQFF.

CDR3 loop: CASSEQGAGNEQFF. The rearrangement joins TRBV10-1 to TRBJ2-1; TCRdb names TRBD1, which stays unverified in the absence of DNA. CDR3 length: 14 residues. Per the germline V gene, CDR1 is WNHNN and CDR2 is SYGVQD (reference sequence).

This chain uses TRBV6-2 or TRBV6-3 with TRBJ2-7; TCRdb outputs TRBD2, but without DNA this stays unchecked. Per the germline V gene, CDR1 is MNHEY and CDR2 is SVGEGT. CDR3 size: 13 residues. This CDR3 reads CATKFSGTYEQYF.

The genes are TRBV12-3 or TRBV12-4 and TRBJ2-2. The length of the CDR3 is 13 residues. The CDR3 reads CASSLAQAGELFF.